Below are 28 T cell receptor beta chains sequenced from a single sample in a study of shared clonotypes between healthy human individuals. TCRdb's table, derived via immunoSEQ multiplex PCR, lists solely in-frame clones and lacks some. This table holds about 460,000 clones, roughly four fifths found once. Sequencing was carried out using PBMCs. The receptors were sampled from a middle-aged woman in good health. Some clones in this sample may be carry-over from other donors' samples.

The gene calls are TRBV7-9 and TRBJ2-1; 12 nucleotides line up with TRBD2. CDR3 size: 17 residues. Germline V lookup: CDR1 SEHNR, CDR2 FQNEAQ (reference sequence). V shed 2 bases, J shed 8 bases, and the junction held 10 bases outside the gene matches. The CDR3 region has the DNA TGTGCCAGCAGCTTATCTAGCGGGAGGGCCGGGTACGATGAGCAGTTCTTC. Encoded protein: CASSLSSGRAGYDEQFF.

J is TRBJ2-5 and V is TRBV9; 8 positions match TRBD2. The DNA end is more similar to TRBJ2-7, so the J call may be wrong. CDR3 size: 15 residues. Germline V gene data show CDR1 as SGDLS and CDR2 as YYNGEE. The CDR3 sequence: CASSVTSGPTYEQYF. The CDR3 DNA reads TGTGCCAGCAGCGTCACTAGCGGACCCACCTACGAGCAGTACTTC.

With regard to this clone: At the DNA level, this CDR3 is encoded by other sequences in the same sample as well. The V call is TRBV5-1, the J call TRBJ2-7; 7 bases are a match to TRBD2. J lost 6 bases, V lost 3 bases, and 0 bases had no gene match. The germline V gene encodes CDR1 SGHRS and CDR2 YFSETQ. This CDR3 has 11 amino acids. This chain's CDR3 is CASSWGGEQYF. The DNA for the CDR3 is TGCGCCAGCAGCTGGGGGGGCGAGCAGTACTTC.

This rearrangement joins TRBV5-1 to TRBJ2-3; 9 bases agree with TRBD1. The CDR3 has 15 amino acids. With 2 bases clipped from V and 2 bases from J, the junction kept 3 bases outside the gene matches. Germline V CDR1 and CDR2: SGHRS, YFSETQ. CDR3 region: CASSFRDRVTDTQYF. For the CDR3, the DNA is TGCGCCAGCAGCTTTAGGGACAGGGTCACAGATACGCAGTATTTT.

This clone was seen only once. This is likely an artifact of a read error, given a far larger clone one base away. The chain combines TRBV4-3 with TRBJ1-2; the D is unclear. This CDR3 spans 12 amino acids. Between the trimmed V and J ends, which lost 3 bases and 3 bases, there was a span of 5 bases. CDR1 is LGHNA, CDR2 YSLEER, per germline. CDR3 amino acids: CASSHGDYGYTF. The CDR3 DNA follows: TGCGCCAGCAGCCACGGAGACTATGGCTACACCTTC.

The chain employs TRBV27 and TRBJ2-5; a possible D gene is TRBD1 (5 bases). The J call is uncertain, as TRBJ2-7 better fits the DNA end. In germline, CDR1 is MNHEY, CDR2 SMNVEV (reference sequence). The CDR3 loop spans 13 amino acids. CDR3 bases: TGTGCCAGCAGTTTACAGGGCCCTTACGAGCAGTACTTC. This gives the protein CASSLQGPYEQYF.

The V and J genes are TRBV5-6 and TRBJ2-1; D not resolved. This CDR3 comprises 15 residues. Germline CDR1 SGHDT, CDR2 YYEEEE. Deletions cut 1 base from V and 8 bases from J, with 16 bases between. The CDR3 sequence: CASSLWVALNDEQFF. DNA for the CDR3: TGTGCCAGCAGCTTGTGGGTAGCCCTTAACGATGAGCAGTTCTTC. Filled out from reference TRBV5-6 and TRBJ2-1, the complete variable domain reads DAGVTQSPTHLIKTRGQQVTLRCSPKSGHDTVSWYQQALGQGPQFIFQYYEEEERQRGNFPDRFSGHQFPNYSSELNVNALLLGDSALYLCASSLWVALNDEQFFGPGTRLTVL.

This sequence joins TRBV11-2 and TRBJ2-5; TRBD2 might be the D (5 bases). With 1 base removed from V and 3 bases from J, the gap between germline ends came to 9 bases. The CDR3 extends over 14 amino acids. Germline V gives CDR1 SGHAT, CDR2 FQNNGV. DNA of the CDR3: TGTGCCAGCAGCTTAGGGACTGGGGAAGAGACCCAGTACTTC. Protein sequence: CASSLGTGEETQYF.

This chain joins TRBV5-1 and TRBJ2-7, with TRBD2 matching over 8 bases. After removal of 5 bases from V and 2 bases from J, the junction contained 6 bases not matched to a gene. Germline V gene lookup returns CDR1 SGHRS and CDR2 YFSETQ. The CDR3 has 14 residues. The CDR3 nucleotides are TGCGCCAGCAGTACTAGCGGTCCGACCTACGAGCAGTACTTC. Protein: CASSTSGPTYEQYF.

This clone was detected a few times. This rearrangement joins TRBV5-6 to TRBJ2-7, with TRBD1 matching 7 bases. Unmatched junction bases numbered 3, after V lost 0 bases and J lost 6 bases. CDR3 length equals 13 residues. Germline V gene lookup returns CDR1 SGHDT and CDR2 YYEEEE. CDR3 region: CASSLVAGGEQYF. As DNA, the CDR3 is TGTGCCAGCAGCTTGGTGGCAGGGGGCGAGCAGTACTTC.

V is TRBV7-9 and J is TRBJ1-2; a possible D gene is TRBD1 (5 bases). The CDR3 has 15 amino acids. Germline CDR1 is SEHNR and CDR2 is FQNEAQ (reference sequence). V was cut by 5 bases and J by 2 bases, with 15 bases left in between. CDR3 in DNA: TGTGCCAGCAGCGTGGGGCAGGGCACGAACTATGGCTACACCTTC. Amino acid sequence: CASSVGQGTNYGYTF. The whole variable domain, filled in from reference TRBV7-9 and TRBJ1-2, reads DTGVSQNPRHKITKRGQNVTFRCDPISEHNRLYWYRQTLGQGPEFLTYFQNEAQLEKSRLLSDRFSAERPKGSFSTLEIQRTEQGDSAMYLCASSVGQGTNYGYTFGSGTRLTVV.

The chain combines TRBV18 with TRBJ2-3, with D hard to call. Trimming stripped 3 bases from V and 1 base from J, with 17 bases between. CDR3 size: 17 residues. CDR1 is KGHSH, CDR2 LQKENI, per germline. In DNA, the CDR3 is TGTGCCAGCTCACCCCCGAACGACATCTGGGGCACAGATACGCAGTATTTT. It is translated as CASSPPNDIWGTDTQYF. Based on the CDR3 plus reference TRBV18 and TRBJ2-3, the full variable domain is NAGVMQNPRHLVRRRGQEARLRCSPMKGHSHVYWYRQLPEEGLKFMVYLQKENIIDESGMPKERFSAEFPKEGPSILRIQQVVRGDSAAYFCASSPPNDIWGTDTQYFGPGTRLTVL.

For this clone: Possible read error: a much larger clone is one base away. The chain employs TRBV6-1 and TRBJ2-3, with 10 positions matching TRBD1. This CDR3 has 15 residues. CDR1 and CDR2 (germline): MNHNS, SASEGT. The CDR3 DNA reads TGTGCCAGCAGGGAAGAGACAGGGGGCTCAGATACGCAGTATTTT. It is translated as CASREETGGSDTQYF.

This clone was found a few times. The chain employs TRBV28 and TRBJ1-6, with D perhaps matching TRBD1 (6 bases). The CDR3 is 14 amino acids. Germline lookup yields CDR1 MDHEN and CDR2 SYDVKM. Between the trimmed V and J ends, which lost 10 bases and 6 bases, there was a span of 16 bases. The CDR3 DNA is TGTGCCACCGGATTCCGGGACATTAATTCACCCCTCCACTTT. Its translation: CATGFRDINSPLHF.

This clone was seen a few times. This chain uses TRBV28 with TRBJ1-5; D is undetermined. Trimming shortened V by 6 bases and J by 3 bases, and 9 bases separated the two germline ends. The CDR3 length is 13 residues. Germline V gene data show CDR1 as MDHEN and CDR2 as SYDVKM. CDR3 DNA sequence: TGTGCCAGCAGATCTAAAAACAATCAGCCCCAGCATTTT. This sequence encodes CASRSKNNQPQHF.

The CDR3 DNA follows: TGTGCCAGCAGGGAAGGACCCGGGGAGCTGTTTTTT. Its protein product is CASREGPGELFF. The gene calls are TRBV6-5 and TRBJ2-2; no clear D. Germline loops: CDR1 MNHEY, CDR2 SVGAGI. V dropped 6 bases and J dropped 6 bases, with 8 bases sitting between them. The CDR3 runs 12 residues.

The gene calls are TRBV7-9 and TRBJ2-7; D could derive from TRBD1 or TRBD2 (5 bases each). The CDR3 covers 15 residues. From germline, CDR1 is SEHNR and CDR2 FQNEAQ (reference sequence). V lost 6 bases and J lost 4, with 19 bases in between. In DNA form, the CDR3 reads TGTGCCAGCAGTTATACCGGGACGGCCGGTTACGAGCAGTACTTC. The encoded protein is CASSYTGTAGYEQYF.

The chain combines TRBV7-3 with TRBJ2-2; TRBD2 matches 11 bases. Germline trimming cut 6 bases from V and 7 bases from J; bases unmatched to any gene: 4. Germline V CDR1 and CDR2: SGHTA, FQGTGA. This CDR3 region has 14 residues. The CDR3 region has the DNA TGTGCCAGCAGATCGACTAGCGGGAACGGGGAGCTGTTTTTT. It yields the protein CASRSTSGNGELFF.

The chain uses TRBV11-3 and TRBJ2-1; TRBD2 agrees at 8 bases. The V gene's germline CDR1 is SGHNT and CDR2 YENEEA. Trimming at V came to 5 bases and at J to 7 bases, leaving 7 bases not matched to a gene. The CDR3 spans 14 residues. CDR3 sequence: CASSAAGVWNEQFF. The CDR3 DNA reads as TGTGCCAGCAGCGCAGCGGGAGTTTGGAATGAGCAGTTCTTC.

This clone was seen at least ten times. V usage is TRBV27 and J usage is TRBJ2-2; D is ambiguous. V lost 1 base, J lost 4 bases, and 4 bases lay in between. This CDR3 has 13 amino acids. Germline assignment: CDR1 MNHEY and CDR2 SMNVEV (reference sequence). In nucleotides, the CDR3 is TGTGCCAGCAGTTTATGGGGCACCGGGGAGCTGTTTTTT. Its translation is CASSLWGTGELFF.

This clone occurred a few times. This chain joins TRBV30 and TRBJ2-3, with a weak D call TRBD1 (5 bases). Germline V lookup: CDR1 GTSNPN, CDR2 SVGIG (reference sequence). Trimming removed 3 bases at V and 8 bases at J, with 9 bases between. This CDR3 spans 11 amino acids. CDR3 nucleotides: TGTGCCTGGAGCTCCCAGGGTACGCAGTATTTT. This sequence encodes CAWSSQGTQYF.

The chain couples TRBV7-2 to TRBJ2-7, with D perhaps TRBD1 (6 bases). With 1 base removed from V and 7 bases from J, the gap between germline ends came to 14 bases. The CDR3 sequence is 14 residues long. Germline CDR1 SGHTA, CDR2 FQGNSA. The chain's CDR3 is CASSLDSGVEEQYF. The CDR3, as DNA: TGTGCCAGCAGCTTAGATTCAGGGGTTGAGGAGCAGTACTTC.

This chain joins TRBV4-1 and TRBJ2-7, with 12 bases lining up with TRBD2. Per germline, CDR1 MGHRA and CDR2 YSYEKL. J gave up 10 bases and V 4 bases, and 8 bases lay outside the gene matches. The length of the CDR3 is 14 residues. The CDR3 region has the DNA TGCGCCAGCAGCCCCGGACTAGCGGGATGGTCTCAGTACTTC. Residues: CASSPGLAGWSQYF.

Turning to this clone: A much bigger clone sits one base away, suggesting this may be a read error. The chain has TRBV5-1 and TRBJ2-2, with TRBD2 identical over 11 bases. This CDR3 comprises 16 residues. The trim removed 4 bases at V and 2 bases at J, leaving 4 bases unmatched. Germline values: CDR1 SGHRS, CDR2 YFSETQ. The CDR3 sequence is CASSHSGRANTGELFF. CDR3 bases: TGCGCCAGCAGCCATAGCGGGAGGGCCAACACCGGGGAGCTGTTTTTT. Using reference TRBV5-1 and TRBJ2-2 for the parts outside the CDR3, the full variable domain is KAGVTQTPRYLIKTRGQQVTLSCSPISGHRSVSWYQQTPGQGLQFLFEYFSETQRNKGNFPGRFSGRQFSNSRSEMNVSTLELGDSALYLCASSHSGRANTGELFFGEGSRLTVL.

V is TRBV30 and J is TRBJ2-7; D might be TRBD1 (6 bases). The V end lost 4 bases, the J end lost 4 bases, and 23 bases lay between the germline ends. The CDR3 consists of 16 residues. The V gene's germline CDR1 is GTSNPN and CDR2 SVGIG (reference sequence). CDR3 residues: CAWTPHAPGQIYEQYF. Written as DNA, the CDR3 is TGTGCCTGGACCCCCCACGCCCCCGGACAGATTTACGAGCAGTACTTC.

Ten or more counts support this clone. This chain uses TRBV27 with TRBJ2-1, with 9 nucleotides matching TRBD2. The CDR3 is 16 amino acids. After removal of 6 bases from V and 10 bases from J, the junction contained 16 bases not matched to a gene. Germline V gives CDR1 MNHEY, CDR2 SMNVEV (reference sequence). The CDR3 region has the DNA TGTGCCAGCAGACCCCCAGCGGGAGGCCCTTTAAGGGAGCAGTTCTTC. Translation: CASRPPAGGPLREQFF.

The chain recombines TRBV2 with TRBJ2-2, with TRBD2 matching 11 bases. Losses at the gene ends were 6 bases for V and 5 bases for J; bases not matched to a gene: 14. This CDR3 region has 18 residues. Looked up from germline, CDR1 is SNHLY and CDR2 is FYNNEI. The CDR3 coding sequence is TGTGCCAGCAGAGCCGGATTAGCGGGAGGGCCGGGGACCGGGGAGCTGTTTTTT. Encoded protein: CASRAGLAGGPGTGELFF.

Regarding this clone: A read error is the likely source, as a far larger clone sits one nucleotide away. The chain recombines TRBV11-2 with TRBJ2-4; 10 bases map to TRBD1. Per the germline V gene, CDR1 is SGHAT and CDR2 is FQNNGV. The junction had 7 bases not matched to a gene; V was cut back by 2 bases and J by 9 bases. The CDR3 length is 15 residues. For the CDR3, the DNA is TGTGCCAGCAGCTTACCCCGGGACAGGGGACCCATTCAGTACTTC. It translates to CASSLPRDRGPIQYF.